Listed below are T cell receptor beta chains from one sample, sequenced in a study of blood T cells in healthy people across ages. TCRdb ran MiXCR on the 5' RACE reads and lists one entry per CDR3 protein. Of more than 1.4 million distinct CDR3 sequences detected, roughly 40% appear once; the ten largest clones hold approximately 7.9%. The material sequenced was blood. Source of these receptors: a woman younger than 35 in good health. The CDR3 runs from the conserved cysteine through the conserved F or W. A D gene is named only where the DNA matches it firmly. Only some rows state a clone size, as once, few, many or a class for expanded clones.

NA,NA,TRBV7-9,TRBJ1-1,TGTGCCAGCAGCTTCCAAGGGAGTAACACTGAAGCTTTCTTT,CASSFQGSNTEAFF
NA,NA,TRBV20-1,TRBJ2-7,TGCAGTGCTAGTCCCAGCGGGCAAACCTACAATGAGCAGTACTTC,CSASPSGQTYNEQYF
few,TRBD2,TRBV9,TRBJ2-3,TGTGCCAGCAGCGTAGGGCTAGCGGGCACGCTAACTAGCACAGATACGCAGTATTTT,CASSVGLAGTLTSTDTQYF
NA,NA,TRBV7-9,TRBJ1-2,TGTGCCAGCAGGTTCGGGCCAGTCTATGGCTACACCTTC,CASRFGPVYGYTF
NA,NA,TRBV20-1,TRBJ2-5,TGCAGTGCTAGAGATCTCAGGGTCTTATTGGAGGAGACCCAGTACTTC,CSARDLRVLLEETQYF
NA,TRBD2,TRBV14,TRBJ2-7,TGTGCCAGCAGCCAAGTGGCTAGCGGGTACCCTTACGAGCAGTACTTC,CASSQVASGYPYEQYF
few,TRBD2,TRBV6-1,TRBJ2-1,TGTGCCAGCAGGCGGGGGAACCCCTACAATGAGCAGTTCTTC,CASRRGNPYNEQFF
few,NA,TRBV28,TRBJ2-7,TGTGCCAGCAGGGCAGCTAGAGAGCAGTACTTC,CASRAAREQYF
NA,TRBD1,TRBV4-1,TRBJ1-5,TGCGCCAGCAGCCAAGGAAGCCAGGGGGAGAAGCCCCAGCATTTT,CASSQGSQGEKPQHF
NA,TRBD1,TRBV27,TRBJ1-2,TGTGCCAGCAGTGTATCGGGACAGAGGCATGGCTACACCTTC,CASSVSGQRHGYTF
NA,NA,TRBV27,TRBJ2-7,TGTGCCTGCAGCCTCGGACCGGGAATCTCCTACGAGCAGTACTTC,CACSLGPGISYEQYF
NA,NA,TRBV9,TRBJ1-2,TGTGCCAGCAGCGGTATCGGGAGAGGCTACACCTTC,CASSGIGRGYTF
NA,NA,TRBV20-1,TRBJ2-3,TGCAGTGCTATTGTCCCAGGTCTCGGCACAGATACGCAGTATTTT,CSAIVPGLGTDTQYF
NA,TRBD2,TRBV7-2,TRBJ2-3,TGTGCCAGCAGCTTATCGGAAGCGGGAGGTCAGACAGATACGCAGTATTTT,CASSLSEAGGQTDTQYF
NA,NA,TRBV20-1,TRBJ1-4,TGCAGTGCTAGACCCCCGGTTAATGAAAAACTGTTTTTT,CSARPPVNEKLFF
NA,TRBD1,TRBV30,TRBJ1-2,TGTGCCTGGAGTACAGGGGGTGGTGGCTACACCTTC,CAWSTGGGGYTF
NA,NA,TRBV5-1,TRBJ2-1,TGCGCCTGCACATCCACCGCCCTCTCTCGCTTGAATGAGCAGTTCTTC,CACTSTALSRLNEQFF
NA,NA,TRBV20-1,TRBJ2-5,TGCAGTGCTCGTAGATCATTGCAGGGGGAGACCCAGTACTTC,CSARRSLQGETQYF
NA,NA,TRBV5-1,TRBJ1-2,TGCGCCAGCAGCGCAGACAGTCGTGGCTACACCTTC,CASSADSRGYTF
NA,TRBD1,TRBV10-1,TRBJ2-7,TGCGCCAGCAGTGCCGGGACAGGGCCCTCCTACGAGCAGTACTTC,CASSAGTGPSYEQYF
few,NA,TRBV29-1,TRBJ1-2,TGCAGCATGACAGTGGCTAACTATGGCTACACCTTC,CSMTVANYGYTF
few,NA,TRBV20-1,TRBJ1-1,TGCAGTGCTAGAAGCGTTATGGGGTCGTCGAACACTGAAGCTTTCTTT,CSARSVMGSSNTEAFF
few,NA,TRBV7-3,TRBJ2-1,TGTGCCAGCAGCCCCCCCGGGGTTATAAATGAGCAGTTCTTC,CASSPPGVINEQFF
NA,NA,TRBV7-2,TRBJ1-1,TGTGCCAGCAGCCGTGATTCCCGAAAAGCTTTCTTT,CASSRDSRKAFF
NA,TRBD2,TRBV25-1,TRBJ2-3,TGTGCCAGCAGCCCCTTTCTAGCGGGAAATGCGGATACGCAGTATTTT,CASSPFLAGNADTQYF
few,NA,TRBV11-2,TRBJ1-1,TGTGCCAGCAGCTCACAGGGTATCGCTGAAGCTTTCTTT,CASSSQGIAEAFF
few,NA,TRBV5-6,TRBJ2-3,TGTGCCAGCAGCTTATTCTTGCGGAGCACAGATACGCAGTATTTT,CASSLFLRSTDTQYF
once,TRBD2,TRBV7-8,TRBJ2-3,TGTGCCAGCAGCGGTGGACTAGCGGGATATGCAGATACGCAGTATTTT,CASSGGLAGYADTQYF
NA,TRBD1,TRBV7-3,TRBJ2-7,TGTGCCAGCAGCCCTACAGGGGGCACTTCGAAGACTCAGTACTTC,CASSPTGGTSKTQYF
NA,NA,TRBV3-1,TRBJ2-1,TGTGCCAGCAGGGCAACGGGTGGGGAGCAGTTCTTC,CASRATGGEQFF
few,TRBD2,TRBV20-1,TRBJ2-5,TGCAGTGCTAGGGTCGCGGGGGGAATGTACCAAGAGACCCAGTACTTC,CSARVAGGMYQETQYF
NA,TRBD1,TRBV6-1,TRBJ1-2,TGTGCCAGCAGGACGGACAGGCCGGAAAACTATGGCTACACCTTC,CASRTDRPENYGYTF
NA,NA,TRBV4-3,TRBJ2-3,TGCGCCAGCAGCCAATTATATCGGGGGACAGATACGCAGTATTTT,CASSQLYRGTDTQYF
few,NA,TRBV24-1,TRBJ1-2,TGTGCCACCAGTGATTCTTGGGATTCCTATGGCTACACCTTC,CATSDSWDSYGYTF
few,NA,TRBV21-1,TRBJ2-1,TGTGCCAGCAGCCCTAGCGGGAGGGCGGGCGATGAGCAGTTCTTC,CASSPSGRAGDEQFF
NA,NA,TRBV28,TRBJ1-2,TGTGCCAGCAGTTTTGGGGCAGGGGCGCCGAGCGGCTACACCTTC,CASSFGAGAPSGYTF
many,NA,TRBV5-1,TRBJ2-5,TGTGCCAGCAGTTCGAAAGAGACCCAGTACTTC,CASSSKETQYF
NA,NA,TRBV5-1,TRBJ2-6,TGCGCCAGCAGCTTGACGTCGACGGCCACTGGGGCCAACGTCCTGACTTTC,CASSLTSTATGANVLTF
few,NA,TRBV14,TRBJ2-7,TGTGCCAGCAGTCCGGAGGGTGGCGACGAGCAGTACTTC,CASSPEGGDEQYF
few,TRBD2,TRBV6-5,TRBJ2-1,TGTGCCAGTAGTTACTCGCGACTAGCGGGTCTCAATGAGCAGTTCTTC,CASSYSRLAGLNEQFF
NA,NA,TRBV29-1,TRBJ2-4,TGCAGCGTTGGTATTGGGACTTACCTCGCCAAAAACATTCAGTACTTC,CSVGIGTYLAKNIQYF